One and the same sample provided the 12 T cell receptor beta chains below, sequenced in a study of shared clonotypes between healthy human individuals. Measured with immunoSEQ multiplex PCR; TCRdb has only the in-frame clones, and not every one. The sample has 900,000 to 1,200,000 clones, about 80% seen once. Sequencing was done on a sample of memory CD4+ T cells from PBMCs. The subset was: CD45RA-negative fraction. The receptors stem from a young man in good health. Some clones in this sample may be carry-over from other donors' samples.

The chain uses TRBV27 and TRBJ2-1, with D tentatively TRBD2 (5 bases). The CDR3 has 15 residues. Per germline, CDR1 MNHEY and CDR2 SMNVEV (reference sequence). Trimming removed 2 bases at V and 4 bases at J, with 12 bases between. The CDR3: CASSLRVPGYNEQFF. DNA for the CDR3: TGTGCCAGCAGTTTAAGGGTACCGGGATACAATGAGCAGTTCTTC.

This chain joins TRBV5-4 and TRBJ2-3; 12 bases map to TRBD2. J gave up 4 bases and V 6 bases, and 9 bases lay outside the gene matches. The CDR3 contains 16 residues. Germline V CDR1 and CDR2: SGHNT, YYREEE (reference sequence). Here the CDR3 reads CASTTRTSGTSDTQYF. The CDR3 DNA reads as TGTGCCAGCACGACCCGGACTAGCGGGACGTCAGATACGCAGTATTTT.

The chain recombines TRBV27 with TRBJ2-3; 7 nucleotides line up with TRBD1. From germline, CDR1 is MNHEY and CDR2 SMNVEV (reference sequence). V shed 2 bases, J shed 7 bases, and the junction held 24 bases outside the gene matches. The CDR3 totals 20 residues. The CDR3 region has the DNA TGTGCCAGCAGTTTACTTACAGGGGTCTATCGGACTCGCGTGACTAATACGCAGTATTTT. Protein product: CASSLLTGVYRTRVTNTQYF.

The CDR3 loop reads CASSRGYSDGYTF. In DNA form, the CDR3 reads TGTGCCAGTAGTAGGGGGTACAGTGATGGCTACACCTTC. The J gene is TRBJ1-2, the V gene TRBV19, with D possibly being TRBD1 (5 bases). This CDR3 has 13 amino acids. V lost 4 bases and J 6 bases, leaving 12 bases between the germline ends. Germline CDR1 reads LNHDA; CDR2 reads SQIVND (reference sequence).

The CDR3 nucleotides are TGTGCCAGCAGTTTGGAGCGGGTCACTAATGAAAAACTGTTTTTT. As protein: CASSLERVTNEKLFF. The V and J genes are TRBV28 and TRBJ1-4; D unresolved. V was shortened by 3 bases and J by 2 bases, with 10 bases between the two germline ends. The CDR3 contains 15 residues. Germline assignment: CDR1 MDHEN and CDR2 SYDVKM.

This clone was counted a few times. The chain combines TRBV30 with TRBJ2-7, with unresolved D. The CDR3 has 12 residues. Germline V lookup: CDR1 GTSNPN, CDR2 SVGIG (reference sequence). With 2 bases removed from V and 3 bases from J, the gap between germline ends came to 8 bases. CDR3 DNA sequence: TGTGCCTGGAGTTTCACTTACTACGAGCAGTACTTC. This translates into CAWSFTYYEQYF.

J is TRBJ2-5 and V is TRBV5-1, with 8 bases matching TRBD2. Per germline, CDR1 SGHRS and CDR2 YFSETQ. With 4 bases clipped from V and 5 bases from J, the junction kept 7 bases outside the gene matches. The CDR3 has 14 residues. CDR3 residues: CASSQTSARETQYF. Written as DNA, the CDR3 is TGCGCCAGCAGCCAGACTAGCGCCCGGGAGACCCAGTACTTC. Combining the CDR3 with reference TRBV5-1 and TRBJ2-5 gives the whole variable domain KAGVTQTPRYLIKTRGQQVTLSCSPISGHRSVSWYQQTPGQGLQFLFEYFSETQRNKGNFPGRFSGRQFSNSRSEMNVSTLELGDSALYLCASSQTSARETQYFGPGTRLLVL.

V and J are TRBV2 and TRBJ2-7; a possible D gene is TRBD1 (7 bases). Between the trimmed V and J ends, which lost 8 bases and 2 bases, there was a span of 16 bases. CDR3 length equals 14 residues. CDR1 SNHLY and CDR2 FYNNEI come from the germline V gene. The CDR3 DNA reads TGTGCCAGCTCGGGGGACAGCCGGACCTACGAGCAGTACTTC. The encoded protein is CASSGDSRTYEQYF. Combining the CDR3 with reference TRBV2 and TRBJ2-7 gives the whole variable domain EPEVTQTPSHQVTQMGQEVILRCVPISNHLYFYWYRQILGQKVEFLVSFYNNEISEKSEIFDDQFSVERPDGSNFTLKIRSTKLEDSAMYFCASSGDSRTYEQYFGPGTRLTVT.

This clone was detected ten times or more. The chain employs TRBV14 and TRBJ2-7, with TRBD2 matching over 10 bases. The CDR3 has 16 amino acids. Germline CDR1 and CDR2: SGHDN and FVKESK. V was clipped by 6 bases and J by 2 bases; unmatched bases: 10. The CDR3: CASRQGSSGSPYEQYF. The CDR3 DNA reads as TGTGCCAGCAGACAGGGATCTAGCGGGAGTCCCTACGAGCAGTACTTC.

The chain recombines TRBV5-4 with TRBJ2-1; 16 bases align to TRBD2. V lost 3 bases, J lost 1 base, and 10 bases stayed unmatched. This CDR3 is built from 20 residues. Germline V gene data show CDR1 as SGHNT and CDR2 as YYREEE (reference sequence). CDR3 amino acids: CASSWPSGTSGRVSYNEQFF. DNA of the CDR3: TGTGCCAGCAGCTGGCCATCCGGGACTAGCGGGAGGGTGTCCTACAATGAGCAGTTCTTC.

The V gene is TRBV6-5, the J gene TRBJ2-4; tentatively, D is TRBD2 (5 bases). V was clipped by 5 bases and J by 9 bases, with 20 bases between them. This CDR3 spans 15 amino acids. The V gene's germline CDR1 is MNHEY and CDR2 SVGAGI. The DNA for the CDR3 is TGTGCCAGCAGTCCCGACCCCCAGCGGAATGGCATTCAGTACTTC. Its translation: CASSPDPQRNGIQYF.

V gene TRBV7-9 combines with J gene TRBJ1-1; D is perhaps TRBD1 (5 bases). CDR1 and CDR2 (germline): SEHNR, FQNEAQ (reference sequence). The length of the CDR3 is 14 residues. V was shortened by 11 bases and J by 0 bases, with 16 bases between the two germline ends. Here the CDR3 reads CAAKTGAVNTEAFF. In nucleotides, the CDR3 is TGTGCCGCCAAAACTGGGGCCGTGAACACTGAAGCTTTCTTT.